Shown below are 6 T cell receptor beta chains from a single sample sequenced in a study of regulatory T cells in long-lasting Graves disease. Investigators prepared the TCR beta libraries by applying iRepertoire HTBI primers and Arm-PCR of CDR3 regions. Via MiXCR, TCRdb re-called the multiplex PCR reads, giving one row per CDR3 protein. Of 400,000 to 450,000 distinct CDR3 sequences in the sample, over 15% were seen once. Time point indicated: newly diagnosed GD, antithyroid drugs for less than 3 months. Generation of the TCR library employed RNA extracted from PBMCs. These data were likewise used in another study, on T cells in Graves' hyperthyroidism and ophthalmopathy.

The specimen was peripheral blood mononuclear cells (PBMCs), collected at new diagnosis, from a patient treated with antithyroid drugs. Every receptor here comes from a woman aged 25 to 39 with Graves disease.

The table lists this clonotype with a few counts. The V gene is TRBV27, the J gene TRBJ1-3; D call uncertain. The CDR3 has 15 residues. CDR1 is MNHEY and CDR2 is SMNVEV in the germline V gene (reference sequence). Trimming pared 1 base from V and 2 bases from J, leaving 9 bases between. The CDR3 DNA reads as TGTGCCAGCAGTTTATATGGTTTGACTGGAAACACCATATATTTT. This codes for CASSLYGLTGNTIYF.

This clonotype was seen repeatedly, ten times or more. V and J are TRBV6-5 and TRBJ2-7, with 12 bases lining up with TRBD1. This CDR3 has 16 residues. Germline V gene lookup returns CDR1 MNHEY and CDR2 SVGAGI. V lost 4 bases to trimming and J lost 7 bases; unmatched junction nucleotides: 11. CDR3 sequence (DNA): TGTGCCAGCAGTTCTTCTCCGGGACAGGGGGCGAAGGAGCAGTACTTC. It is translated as CASSSSPGQGAKEQYF.

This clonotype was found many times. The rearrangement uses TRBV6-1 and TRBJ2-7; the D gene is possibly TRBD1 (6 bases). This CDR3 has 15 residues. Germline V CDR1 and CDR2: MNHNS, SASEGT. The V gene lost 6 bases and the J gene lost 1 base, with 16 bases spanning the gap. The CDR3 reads CASRDSTHDSYEQYF. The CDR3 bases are TGTGCCAGCAGGGACAGCACTCACGATTCCTACGAGCAGTACTTC.

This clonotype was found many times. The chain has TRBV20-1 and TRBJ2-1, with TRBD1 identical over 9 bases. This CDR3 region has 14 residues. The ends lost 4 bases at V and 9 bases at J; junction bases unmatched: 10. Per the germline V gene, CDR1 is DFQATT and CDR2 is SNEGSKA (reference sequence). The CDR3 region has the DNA TGCAGTGCTATCCGGGACAGGGTTGGAGGTGAGCAGTTCTTC. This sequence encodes CSAIRDRVGGEQFF.

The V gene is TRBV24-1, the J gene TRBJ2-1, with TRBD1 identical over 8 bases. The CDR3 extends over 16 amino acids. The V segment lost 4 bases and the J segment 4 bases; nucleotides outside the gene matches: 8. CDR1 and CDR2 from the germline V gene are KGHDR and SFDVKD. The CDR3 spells CATSDLQGAGYNEQFF. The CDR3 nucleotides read TGTGCCACCAGTGACCTGCAGGGGGCTGGGTACAATGAGCAGTTCTTC.

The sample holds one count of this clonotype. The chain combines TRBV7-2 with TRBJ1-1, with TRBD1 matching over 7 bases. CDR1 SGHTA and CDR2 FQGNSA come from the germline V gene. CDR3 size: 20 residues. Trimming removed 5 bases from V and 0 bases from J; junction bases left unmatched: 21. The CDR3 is CASSLLKGTGVSHMNTEAFF. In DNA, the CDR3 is TGTGCCAGCAGCCTCCTAAAGGGAACAGGGGTAAGTCACATGAACACTGAAGCTTTCTTT.